These 21 T cell receptor beta chains came from one sample sequenced in a study of T cell changes during pregnancy in multiple sclerosis. The method was immunoSEQ multiplex PCR; TCRdb's version includes in-frame clones alone and lacks a portion of them. The sample lists around 50,000 clones, about 87% occurring once. Source material: peripheral blood from another person, used as feeder cells. The receptor source for this set is a human donor whose cells served as feeder cells for cultures in a pregnancy study.

This chain joins TRBV10-3 and TRBJ2-1, with D possibly being TRBD1 (5 bases). The CDR3 has 13 amino acids. Germline CDR1 and CDR2: ENHRY and SYGVKD. V was pared by 0 bases and J by 14 bases, with 14 bases between. The CDR3 coding sequence is TGTGCCATCAGTGAGTCCGTGACAGTGAAGGAGTTCTTC. As protein: CAISESVTVKEFF.

This chain connects TRBV5-1 to TRBJ1-6; 8 bases are shared with TRBD1. Per the germline V gene, CDR1 is SGHRS and CDR2 is YFSETQ. The V and J ends lost 4 bases and 7 bases, in that order; junction bases with no gene match: 7. The CDR3 covers 15 residues. The CDR3 DNA sequence: TGCGCCAGCAGCCTCGGGACAGGCCAGAATTCACCCCTCCACTTT. This gives the protein CASSLGTGQNSPLHF.

Details on this clone: The missing conserved phenylalanine or tryptophan at the end of this CDR3 makes a read error likely. It is unclear where the CDR3 begins or ends on the DNA, so no DNA is shown, and the CDR3 is as TCRdb lists it. This chain connects TRBV6-5 to TRBJ2-3; the D call of TRBD2 is as the table states it, not checked on the DNA. The CDR3 numbers 10 amino acids, ends counted. Germline V gene data show CDR1 as MNHEY and CDR2 as SVGAGI. CDR3 in amino acids: CASSYPNSGP.

V gene TRBV9 combines with J gene TRBJ1-2; D not resolved. The CDR3 length is 15 residues. Germline CDR1 is SGDLS and CDR2 is YYNGEE. Trimming took 0 bases from V and 3 from J, leaving 12 bases between them. CDR3 in amino acids: CASSVAGESYYGYTF. DNA of the CDR3: TGTGCCAGCAGCGTAGCTGGGGAGTCCTACTATGGCTACACCTTC.

The gene calls are TRBV7-9 and TRBJ2-2; no clear D gene. The CDR3 contains 15 residues. Trimming took off 2 bases at V and 5 bases at J, with 12 bases between the two ends. CDR1 SEHNR and CDR2 FQNEAQ come from the germline V gene (reference sequence). The CDR3 DNA is TGTGCCAGCAGCTTAAGTGGACCACGAACCGGGGAGCTGTTTTTT. It specifies CASSLSGPRTGELFF.

This chain uses TRBV5-1 with TRBJ2-7; D possibly matches TRBD1 or TRBD2 (5 bases each). V gave up 0 bases and J gave up 2 bases, with 9 bases separating them. The germline gives CDR1 SGHRS, CDR2 YFSETQ. The CDR3 is made up of 14 amino acids. The CDR3: CASSLGTLAYEQYF. CDR3 DNA: TGCGCCAGCAGCTTGGGGACACTAGCCTACGAGCAGTACTTC.

The gene calls are TRBV6-5 and TRBJ1-5, with no clear D. This CDR3 is 14 amino acids long. V was pared by 3 bases and J by 2 bases, with 8 bases between. Per germline, CDR1 MNHEY and CDR2 SVGAGI. The CDR3 reads CASSYRAGNQPQHF. The CDR3 DNA sequence: TGTGCCAGCAGTTATCGGGCGGGCAATCAGCCCCAGCATTTT.

The genes are TRBV6-5 and TRBJ2-1; TRBD1 is a possible D gene (5 bases). Germline CDR1 is MNHEY and CDR2 is SVGAGI. The CDR3 is 16 amino acids. The V end was cut by 0 bases, the J end by 3 bases, with 12 bases between. CDR3 region: CASSYSFGRVYNEQFF. CDR3 bases: TGTGCCAGCAGTTACTCATTCGGCAGGGTCTACAATGAGCAGTTCTTC.

As to this clone: One end of the junction varies from germline; a read error may be responsible. The V gene is TRBV7-7, the J gene TRBJ2-2, with TRBD2 matching over 16 bases. Germline assignment: CDR1 SSHAT and CDR2 FNYEAQ (reference sequence). This CDR3 is built from 19 residues. This chain's CDR3 is CASSSRPGLAGGLPGELFF. The CDR3 DNA is TGTGCTAGCAGCTCTCGTCCGGGACTAGCGGGAGGGTTGCCCGGGGAGCTGTTTTTT.

This chain links TRBV19 with TRBJ2-1; perhaps D is TRBD1 or TRBD2 (5 bases each). The CDR3 consists of 12 residues. CDR1 is LNHDA and CDR2 is SQIVND in the germline V gene (reference sequence). Trimming stripped 3 bases from V and 8 bases from J, with 8 bases between. As DNA, the CDR3 is TGTGCCAGTAGTATGGGGGTCCATGAGCAGTTCTTC. This encodes CASSMGVHEQFF.

CDR3 in DNA: TGTGCCAGCAGCTTAATTGGGGGGAAGCCCCAGCATTTT. This encodes CASSLIGGKPQHF. This chain links TRBV7-3 with TRBJ1-5, with TRBD1 as a possible D gene (5 bases). The germline V and J ends were trimmed by 1 base and 8 bases, with 9 bases remaining between them. The CDR3 is 13 residues long. Germline CDR1 SGHTA, CDR2 FQGTGA.

The V gene is TRBV6-1, the J gene TRBJ2-1, with D perhaps assigned TRBD1 or TRBD2 (7 bases each). V was shortened by 2 bases and J by 4 bases, with 15 bases between the two germline ends. The germline CDR1 and CDR2 sequences are MNHNS and SASEGT. This CDR3 is 16 amino acids long. The CDR3, as DNA: TGTGCCAGCAGTGAAAGGGGGCGGGGGAAATACAATGAGCAGTTCTTC. Protein sequence: CASSERGRGKYNEQFF.

CDR3 in amino acids: CASNTARANQPQHF. CDR3 coding DNA: TGTGCCAGTAACACGGCCAGGGCCAATCAGCCCCAGCATTTT. The genes are TRBV19 and TRBJ1-5; TRBD1 is a possible D gene (5 bases). Trimming stripped 7 bases from V and 3 bases from J, with 13 bases between. Germline-derived CDR1 and CDR2 are LNHDA and SQIVND (reference sequence). This CDR3 has 14 amino acids. The variable domain in full, completed from reference TRBV19 and TRBJ1-5, reads DGGITQSPKYLFRKEGQNVTLSCEQNLNHDAMYWYRQDPGQGLRLIYYSQIVNDFQKGDIAEGYSVSREKKESFPLTVTSAQKNPTAFYLCASNTARANQPQHFGDGTRLSIL.

The chain couples TRBV29-1 to TRBJ1-3; 7 bases match TRBD1. Germline lookup yields CDR1 SQVTM and CDR2 ANQGSEA. The junction had 4 bases not matched to a gene; V was cut back by 1 base and J by 10 bases. The CDR3 spans 12 residues. CDR3 sequence reads: CSVEVQGKTIYF. In DNA, the CDR3 is TGCAGCGTTGAAGTACAGGGGAAAACCATATATTTT.

The V gene is TRBV5-1, the J gene TRBJ1-2; D not certain. This CDR3 contains 15 residues. V was pared by 0 bases and J by 4 bases, with 13 bases between. The V gene's germline CDR1 is SGHRS and CDR2 YFSETQ. The CDR3 bases are TGCGCCAGCAGCTTGGGAACCCTCCGCCCCTATGGCTACACCTTC. Its translation: CASSLGTLRPYGYTF.

The J gene is TRBJ1-3, the V gene TRBV20-1; weak D call: TRBD1 (5 bases). Germline V gene sequence: CDR1 DFQATT, CDR2 SNEGSKA (reference sequence). CDR3 size: 11 residues. The CDR3 sequence is CSSRTLNTIYF. The CDR3 region has the DNA TGCAGCTCAAGGACACTAAACACCATATATTTT.

This clone turned up a few times. The rearrangement links TRBV5-1 to TRBJ2-5, with D possibly being TRBD2 (6 bases). Trimming removed 7 bases from V and 5 bases from J, with 21 bases in between. Germline CDR1 reads SGHRS; CDR2 reads YFSETQ. The CDR3 length is 15 residues. The CDR3 is CASDTGAGSVETQYF. The CDR3 bases are TGCGCCAGCGACACCGGAGCCGGGAGCGTGGAGACCCAGTACTTC.

Only one count was recorded for this clone. The rearrangement uses TRBV5-5 and TRBJ1-2; a possible D gene is TRBD1 (6 bases). Germline V CDR1 and CDR2: SGHKS, YYEKEE (reference sequence). The CDR3 runs 16 residues. V shed 2 bases and J shed 5 bases, with 19 bases lying between them. The CDR3 is CASSFVTGLGGYGYTF. The CDR3 nucleotides read TGTGCCAGCAGCTTCGTCACAGGGCTGGGAGGATATGGCTACACCTTC.

The chain joins TRBV29-1 to TRBJ2-4; 10 bases align to TRBD1. CDR1 and CDR2 from the germline V gene are SQVTM and ANQGSEA. This CDR3 comprises 15 residues. Trimming at V came to 6 bases and at J to 5 bases, leaving 10 bases not matched to a gene. The DNA of the CDR3 is TGCAGCGTCGCAGGACAGGGGGGCTTTGAAAACATTCAGTACTTC. This codes for CSVAGQGGFENIQYF.

The J gene is TRBJ1-1, the V gene TRBV10-3, with 7 bases identical to TRBD1. The germline CDR1 and CDR2 sequences are ENHRY and SYGVKD. The CDR3 is made up of 14 amino acids. Trimming at V came to 8 bases and at J to 4 bases, leaving 10 bases not matched to a gene. The CDR3 DNA follows: TGTGCCATCCGGGACAGCGGAGGGGCCACTGAAGCTTTCTTT. Translation gives CAIRDSGGATEAFF.

The chain has TRBV5-1 and TRBJ2-1; weak D call: TRBD1 (7 bases). The germline CDR1 and CDR2 sequences are SGHRS and YFSETQ. There are 14 residues in the CDR3. Trimming took off 4 bases at V and 3 bases at J, with 11 bases between the two ends. Here the CDR3 DNA reads TGCGCCAGCAGCGCGGGACAGATCTACAATGAGCAGTTCTTC. Translation gives CASSAGQIYNEQFF.